This TCR beta chain was identified in a study of persistence of HIV-infected CD4 T cells. Study summary: Donors were ART-treated; their CMV- and Gag-responding CD4+ T cells were isolated.

Study outcomes and limitations: Rare CMV-responding cells carrying HIV-1 proviruses were not analyzed separately for TCR. Degenerate expanded CDR3beta sequences were enriched among CMV- and Gag-responding cells.

Cells were stimulated with overlapping HIV-1 Gag 15-mer peptides. Memory cells lacking CD40L and CD69 with high CD45RO were sorted. Donors had CD4+ T cell counts above 400 cells/uL and were CMV-seropositive. The immunoSEQ assay was version 4, run in survey mode. This table comes from immunoSEQ multiplex PCR, and its TCRdb copy is limited to in-frame clones, with some not included. The table lists over 40,000 clones, about 84% of them singletons. In its sample, this clone was seen a few times. Its antigen is still unknown. CDR1 SGHTS and CDR2 YDEGEE come from the germline V gene. The V end lost 6 bases, the J end lost 14 bases, and 20 bases lay between the germline ends. The CDR3 is 13 amino acids.

The clonotype was recovered from an adult man with HIV who was CMV-seropositive. This specimen consisted of CD4+ T cells sorted from PBMCs after approximately 20-hour stimulation, obtained from a patient who received antiretroviral therapy. This chain uses TRBV5-8 with TRBJ1-4, with a possible D match to TRBD1 (5 bases). CDR3 residues: CASTFLGTVDLFF. The CDR3 DNA is TGTGCCAGCACCTTCCTCGGGACCGTAGACCTGTTTTTT.